What follows is one T cell receptor beta chain and its context. The authors' processing: Researchers report that nucleated cell counts were estimated from reference gene primer amplification. Clones were read by immunoSEQ multiplex PCR, and TCRdb kept only the in-frame ones, dropping some. The V and J calls and the clone size are those of that table, but D and trimming were determined from the DNA. The data hold 80,000 to 100,000 clones, with about nine tenths observed a single time. The data stem from a study of blood T cell repertoires in COVID-19. In the study overall: The study drew acute and convalescent COVID-19 samples from the United States, Italy and Spain. Nucleic acid was either cDNA or gDNA, and it came from T cells, B-cell-depleted T cells, or PBMCs.

V was cut by 3 bases and J by 4 bases, with 17 bases left in between. Germline V gene lookup returns CDR1 LGHDT and CDR2 YNNKEL (reference sequence). CDR3 length: 16 amino acids. The source material was peripheral blood. V gene TRBV3-1 (or the pseudogene TRBV3-2) combines with J gene TRBJ2-3; the D gene is possibly TRBD2 (7 bases). The TCR was taken from a human donor with active COVID-19. The donor label of this sample is uncertain. The CDR3 DNA is TGTGCCAGCAGCCAGCGGGGGCGGCTCAACTCAGATACGCAGTATTTT. Amino acids: CASSQRGRLNSDTQYF.